What follows are 14 T cell receptor beta chains derived from one specimen sequenced in a study of cytomegalovirus exposure and HLA in healthy donors (dated by TCRdb to about 2017). Receptors were amplified or captured by the immunoSEQ multiplex PCR assay. A mixture of 60 forward primers for TCR Vbeta segments and 13 reverse primers for TCR Jbeta segments was used in the multiplex PCR. In TCRdb, the immuneACCESS table is reduced to in-frame sequences with V and J assigned. These tables do not hold every clone; where another copy was compared, an unresolved V gene accounts for under half, and the others remain unexplained. The sample has 150,000 to 200,000 clones on record, under 70% of them singletons. The ten largest clones take up less than 3% of the sample. The sample consisted of PBMCs. These TCRs come from a woman in her thirties or forties in good health and CMV-seropositive.

This rearrangement joins TRBV5-1 to TRBJ1-1, with TRBD1 identical over 7 bases. V shed 8 bases, J shed 4 bases, and the junction held 11 bases outside the gene matches. This CDR3 spans 14 amino acids. In germline, CDR1 is SGHRS, CDR2 YFSETQ. The CDR3 sequence is CASRKIGGSTEAFF. For the CDR3, the DNA is TGCGCCAGTAGAAAGATAGGGGGCTCCACTGAAGCTTTCTTT.

This chain links TRBV28 with TRBJ2-7, with D tentatively TRBD2 (7 bases). The CDR3 contains 15 residues. The germline gives CDR1 MDHEN, CDR2 SYDVKM. V gave up 6 bases and J gave up 2 bases, with 17 bases separating them. The CDR3 loop is CASRRGGGSPYEQYF. The CDR3 region has the DNA TGTGCCAGCAGGAGGGGGGGCGGGAGTCCCTACGAGCAGTACTTC.

The table lists this clone with a few counts. The CDR3 DNA follows: TGTGCCAGCAGCGCCCGACAAAAAGAGGGTAGTGAGCAGTACTTC. Translation: CASSARQKEGSEQYF. The V and J genes are TRBV9 and TRBJ2-7; D is perhaps TRBD2 (5 bases). The CDR3 extends over 15 amino acids. The V end was cut by 3 bases, the J end by 7 bases, with 20 bases between. From germline, CDR1 is SGDLS and CDR2 YYNGEE.

This clone was seen a few times. The J gene is TRBJ2-7, the V gene TRBV6-1; 9 bases fit TRBD1. Germline V gene sequence: CDR1 MNHNS, CDR2 SASEGT. The V gene end was trimmed by 2 bases and the J gene end by 6 bases; junction bases not matched to a gene: 11. The CDR3 has 16 amino acids. The CDR3 region has the DNA TGTGCCAGCAGTGAATGGCTGGGACAGGGTATGGGCGAGCAGTACTTC. Protein product: CASSEWLGQGMGEQYF.

This clone was detected only a few times. The chain recombines TRBV7-8 with TRBJ2-7, with 9 bases identical to TRBD1. J was trimmed by 3 bases and V by 7 bases; bases with no gene match: 16. Germline V gives CDR1 SGHVS, CDR2 FQNEAQ. There are 17 residues in the CDR3. The DNA for the CDR3 is TGTGCCAGCAACCATTGGGCCGGGACAGGGTTAAACTACGAGCAGTACTTC. Amino acids: CASNHWAGTGLNYEQYF.

This clone was counted only a few times. V and J are TRBV5-4 and TRBJ2-5; perhaps TRBD1 as D (6 bases). The V end lost 4 bases, the J end lost 4 bases, and 8 bases lay between the germline ends. This CDR3 is 12 amino acids long. The germline gives CDR1 SGHNT, CDR2 YYREEE (reference sequence). CDR3 amino acids: CASSRGIETQYF. In DNA, the CDR3 is TGTGCCAGCAGCAGGGGGATAGAGACCCAGTACTTC.

This chain's CDR3 is CASSWREGAYEQFF. CDR3 coding DNA: TGTGCCAGCAGCTGGCGGGAGGGCGCATATGAGCAGTTCTTC. The chain uses TRBV7-3 and TRBJ2-1; 9 bases line up with TRBD2. J was trimmed by 8 bases and V by 4 bases; bases with no gene match: 6. Germline V lookup: CDR1 SGHTA, CDR2 FQGTGA. CDR3 length: 14 amino acids.

The V and J genes are TRBV11-2 and TRBJ2-5; D unclear. The V end was cut by 2 bases, the J end by 3 bases, with 7 bases between. Germline CDR1 and CDR2: SGHAT and FQNNGV. This CDR3 spans 13 amino acids. CDR3 region: CASSLTGKETQYF. In DNA, the CDR3 is TGTGCCAGCAGCTTAACGGGTAAAGAGACCCAGTACTTC.

This chain connects TRBV19 to TRBJ2-7, with 8 positions matching TRBD2. Germline lookup yields CDR1 LNHDA and CDR2 SQIVND (reference sequence). The CDR3 length is 18 residues. The ends lost 3 bases at V and 0 bases at J; junction bases unmatched: 13. CDR3 DNA: TGTGCCAGTAGTATCACTAGCGGAAGAGTTGGGGGCTCCTACGAGCAGTACTTC. Amino acid sequence: CASSITSGRVGGSYEQYF.

J is TRBJ2-5 and V is TRBV2, with 10 positions matching TRBD2. The CDR3 contains 15 residues. J gave up 5 bases and V 2 bases, and 5 bases lay outside the gene matches. The germline V gene encodes CDR1 SNHLY and CDR2 FYNNEI. The CDR3 sequence: CASSELAGVGETQYF. The DNA for the CDR3 is TGTGCCAGCAGTGAACTAGCGGGAGTCGGGGAGACCCAGTACTTC.

This clone was recorded a few times. The chain is built from TRBV9 and TRBJ2-5; 10 bases agree with TRBD2. The end of the DNA fits TRBJ2-7 better, so the J call may be wrong. There are 12 residues in the CDR3. In germline, CDR1 is SGDLS, CDR2 YYNGEE. CDR3 region: CASGTSVYEQYF. CDR3 in DNA: TGTGCCAGCGGGACTAGCGTGTACGAGCAGTACTTC.

The V and J genes are TRBV7-2 and TRBJ1-4; the match to TRBD1 covers 7 bases. This CDR3 is built from 17 residues. The germline V gene has CDR1 SGHTA and CDR2 FQGNSA. V was clipped by 0 bases and J by 5 bases; unmatched bases: 9. DNA for the CDR3: TGTGCCAGCAGCTTAGCGGTCGGCAGGGGGTGGAATGAAAAACTGTTTTTT. This gives the protein CASSLAVGRGWNEKLFF. Supplemented by reference TRBV7-2 and TRBJ1-4, the full variable domain reads GAGVSQSPSNKVTEKGKDVELRCDPISGHTALYWYRQSLGQGLEFLIYFQGNSAPDKSGLPSDRFSAERTGGSVSTLTIQRTQQEDSAVYLCASSLAVGRGWNEKLFFGSGTQLSVL.

This rearrangement joins TRBV5-1 to TRBJ2-5, with D possibly matching TRBD2 (6 bases). Trimming pared 4 bases from V and 1 base from J, leaving 11 bases between. In germline, CDR1 is SGHRS, CDR2 YFSETQ. This CDR3 contains 14 residues. CDR3 bases: TGCGCCAGCAGCCCGGGAGCCTTCCAAGAGACCCAGTACTTC. Encoded protein: CASSPGAFQETQYF.

This clone occurred a few times. The chain uses TRBV7-8 and TRBJ1-5; 9 nucleotides agree with TRBD1. V gave up 8 bases and J gave up 7 bases; unmatched junction bases: 6. The CDR3 sequence is 13 residues long. Germline lookup yields CDR1 SGHVS and CDR2 FQNEAQ. The CDR3 nucleotides read TGTGCCAGCGGACAGGGGAAGGGGCAGCCCCAGCATTTT. Amino acids: CASGQGKGQPQHF.